The subject of this entry is one TCR beta chain. The data are from a study of blood T cell repertoires in COVID-19. Study in general: Researchers got acute and convalescent COVID-19 samples from the United States, Italy and Spain.

Study processing details: For nucleated cells, counts were estimated from reference gene primer amplification. Assay used: immunoSEQ multiplex PCR; TCRdb lists only in-frame clones, some missing. The V and J calls and clone size are taken from that table; D and trimming were inferred from the DNA. The sample yields tens of thousands of clones, roughly 90% seen once. The germline V gene has CDR1 SEHNR and CDR2 FQNEAQ (reference sequence). The V and J ends lost 7 bases and 4 bases respectively, with 14 bases between them. The CDR3 contains 14 residues. The sequence derives from a human donor in a cohort sampled during active COVID-19. The chain links TRBV7-9 to TRBJ2-1; maybe TRBD2 (6 bases). The sequencing input was peripheral blood. The CDR3, as DNA: TGTGCCAGCATTCCTAGCGCCCGATACAATGAGCAGTTCTTC. This gives the protein CASIPSARYNEQFF.